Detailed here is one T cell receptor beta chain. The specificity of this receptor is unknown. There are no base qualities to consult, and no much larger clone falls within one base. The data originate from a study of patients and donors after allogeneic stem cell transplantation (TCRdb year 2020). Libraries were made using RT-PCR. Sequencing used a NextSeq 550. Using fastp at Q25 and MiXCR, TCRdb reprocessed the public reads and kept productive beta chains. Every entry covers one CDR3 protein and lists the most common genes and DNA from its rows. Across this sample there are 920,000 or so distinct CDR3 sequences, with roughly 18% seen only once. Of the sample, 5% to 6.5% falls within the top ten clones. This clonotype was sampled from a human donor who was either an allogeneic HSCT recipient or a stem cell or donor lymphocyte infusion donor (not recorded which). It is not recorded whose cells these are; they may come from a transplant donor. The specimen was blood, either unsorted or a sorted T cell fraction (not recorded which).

The CDR3 region reads CATDGGGAVGYTF. The base sequence is TGTGCCACCGATGGAGGTGGAGCAGTCGGCTACACCTTC. This receptor chain uses TRBV7-8 and TRBJ1-2, with no D gene named confidently. Its CDR3 holds 13 amino acids, cysteine through phenylalanine. CDR3 DNA only is kept here, 39 bases in frame from base 1. The trim is 10 bases for V and 8 bases for J, with a gap of 20 bases between the germline ends. The CDR1 and CDR2 encoded by the germline V gene are SGHVS and FQNEAQ.